The clone carrying this T cell receptor beta chain has a handful of counts. As yet, its antigen is unknown. Overall study findings and caveats: Tumor memory CD4+ T cell TCR gene usage was found to cluster with blood and lymph node memory CD4+ cells and with lymph node naive CD4+ cells.

Semi-nested PCR with Nested Universal Primer A followed constant-region reverse priming of full-length variable regions. TCRdb processed the 5' RACE reads anew with MiXCR; each CDR3 protein has one entry. The sample holds just over 60,000 distinct CDR3 sequences, 30% seen once. Germline CDR1 and CDR2: KGHSH and LQKENI. Trimming pared 5 bases from V and 0 bases from J, leaving 13 bases between. This CDR3 region has 15 residues. Naive CD4+ T cells were purified with Tregs depleted by CD25. The sequenced material came from tumor-infiltrating naive CD4+ T cells sorted from the breast tumor. Subset described: naive CD4+ T cells, CD4+CD45RA+CD25-. The TCR originated in a female donor with breast cancer. This chain links TRBV18 with TRBJ1-2; maybe TRBD1 (5 bases). In DNA form, the CDR3 reads TGTGCCAGCTCAACGCCCGACAGAGCTAACTATGGCTACACCTTC. Protein product: CASSTPDRANYGYTF.